What follows are 7 T cell receptor beta chains derived from one specimen sequenced in a study of T cells in Graves' hyperthyroidism and ophthalmopathy. The CDR3 regions of TCR beta were amplified from RNA transcripts. Primed by the HTBI set, a first-round RT-PCR was run on the TCR CDR3. TCRdb analysed the multiplex PCR reads with MiXCR anew, one entry per CDR3 protein. The repertoire holds a few hundred thousand distinct CDR3 sequences, with 15% to 20% as singletons. The sample taken for sequencing was blood. The receptors were gathered from a woman in her late teens or twenties with Graves' ophthalmopathy.

This clonotype was seen repeatedly, ten times or more. This rearrangement joins TRBV28 to TRBJ2-3; 8 bases align to TRBD1. Trimming took 3 bases from V and 0 from J; bases not matched to a gene: 8. CDR1 is MDHEN and CDR2 is SYDVKM in the germline V gene. The CDR3 runs to 17 residues. The CDR3 sequence is CASSFLQGGESTDTQYF. The CDR3 nucleotides read TGTGCCAGCAGTTTCTTACAGGGGGGTGAGAGCACAGATACGCAGTATTTT.

This clonotype has at least ten counts. The chain has TRBV4-1 and TRBJ2-3; TRBD2 matches at 9 bases. Germline V lookup: CDR1 MGHRA, CDR2 YSYEKL. J lost 0 bases, V lost 1 base, and 8 bases had no gene match. The CDR3 has 18 amino acids. CDR3 DNA: TGCGCCAGCAGCCAAGTAGGGGCTAGCGGGACTAGCACAGATACGCAGTATTTT. Residues: CASSQVGASGTSTDTQYF.

Remarks on this clonotype: A much bigger clone sits one base away, suggesting this may be a read error. The genes are TRBV27 and TRBJ2-1, with 9 bases lining up with TRBD2. CDR1 is MNHEY, CDR2 SMNVEV, per germline (reference sequence). With V trimmed by 2 bases and J by 2 bases, 16 bases remained unmatched. This CDR3 region has 20 residues. The CDR3 region is CASSLKPRTLAGPAYNEQFF. The DNA for the CDR3 is TGTGCCAGCAGTTTAAAGCCCCGGACCCTAGCGGGACCGGCCTACAATGAGCAGTTCTTC.

Ten or more counts support this clonotype. The chain joins TRBV7-6 to TRBJ2-1, with TRBD1 matching over 9 bases. The CDR3 loop spans 15 amino acids. Germline CDR1 SGHVS, CDR2 FNYEAQ. J was trimmed by 10 bases and V by 3 bases; bases with no gene match: 10. CDR3 protein: CASSFQTGGWREQFF. The DNA for the CDR3 is TGTGCCAGCAGCTTCCAGACAGGGGGTTGGAGAGAGCAGTTCTTC. Drawing the rest from reference TRBV7-6 and TRBJ2-1, the complete variable domain is GAGVSQSPRYKVTKRGQDVALRCDPISGHVSLYWYRQALGQGPEFLTYFNYEAQQDKSGLPNDRFSAERPEGSISTLTIQRTEQRDSAMYRCASSFQTGGWREQFFGPGTRLTVL.

Many counts were recorded for this clonotype. The V gene is TRBV12-3 or TRBV12-4, the J gene TRBJ2-5; D may be TRBD2 (5 bases). V shed 2 bases and J shed 3 bases, with 16 bases lying between them. The CDR3 is made up of 16 amino acids. CDR3 loop: CASSLIDGPREETQYF. The DNA of the CDR3 is TGTGCCAGCAGTTTAATTGACGGCCCGAGGGAAGAGACCCAGTACTTC.

This clonotype was observed many times. The gene calls are TRBV28 and TRBJ2-4; D is perhaps TRBD2 (5 bases). V lost 5 bases, J lost 3 bases, and 11 bases lay in between. CDR3 length: 14 amino acids. Germline CDR1 is MDHEN and CDR2 is SYDVKM. CDR3 nucleotide sequence: TGTGCCAGCAGTAGAAACGGGGTCAAAAACATTCAGTACTTC. It translates to CASSRNGVKNIQYF.

In this sample, this clonotype turned up many times. The chain has TRBV10-1 and TRBJ2-7; D uncertain. This CDR3 spans 13 amino acids. Germline CDR1 is WNHNN and CDR2 is SYGVQD (reference sequence). Trimming stripped 0 bases from V and 8 bases from J, with 11 bases between. The CDR3 protein is CASSESSPTKQYF. CDR3 nucleotide sequence: TGCGCCAGCAGTGAGTCGAGCCCTACGAAGCAGTACTTC.